Each of the 11 T cell receptor beta chains below was sequenced from the same sample in a study of low-dose radiotherapy and immunotherapy resistance in tumors. Alpha- and beta-chain coverage of first-strand cDNA came from TRAV- and TRBV-specific primers. The authors amplified TCRs for 20 to 25 PCR cycles with a constant-region primer and a V-primer adapter. Via MiXCR, TCRdb re-called the reads, giving one row per CDR3 protein. The table lists about 64,000 distinct CDR3 sequences, about 30% of them singletons. Time point of the sample: before trial treatment. The sample consisted of PBMCs, taken before treatment. The source of these receptors is a male donor with rectosigmoid adenocarcinoma.

With regard to this clonotype: A far bigger clonotype differs at one base, so this is likely a read error. The V and J genes are TRBV24-1 and TRBJ2-1, with no clear D. CDR1 is KGHDR and CDR2 is SFDVKD in the germline V gene. V dropped 6 bases and J dropped 10 bases, with 18 bases sitting between them. The CDR3 loop spans 14 amino acids. Here the CDR3 DNA reads TGTGCCACCAGTTCCCGGACCGGCTCCTACGAGCAGTTCTTC. Its protein product is CATSSRTGSYEQFF.

This clonotype was counted between two and nine times. The rearrangement uses TRBV29-1 and TRBJ2-3; 11 bases match TRBD2. V dropped 1 base and J dropped 2; count of bases not matched to a gene: 5. Germline CDR1 and CDR2: SQVTM and ANQGSEA. The CDR3 length is 16 residues. The CDR3 nucleotides are TGCAGCGTTGAAGCGGCTAGCGGGGGGTTCACAGATACGCAGTATTTT. Translation gives CSVEAASGGFTDTQYF.

This clonotype occurred many times. The chain has TRBV28 and TRBJ2-7, with D tentatively TRBD1 (6 bases). The germline V gene encodes CDR1 MDHEN and CDR2 SYDVKM. The CDR3 loop spans 15 amino acids. V gave up 6 bases and J gave up 2 bases, with 17 bases separating them. The CDR3 nucleotides read TGTGCCAGCAGCCTCGGACAGCCCAGGCCCTACGAGCAGTACTTC. Its protein product is CASSLGQPRPYEQYF.

In its sample, this clonotype was seen many times. The genes are TRBV30 and TRBJ1-5; 7 bases agree with TRBD1. Germline V CDR1 and CDR2: GTSNPN, SVGIG (reference sequence). With 0 bases clipped from V and 4 bases from J, the junction kept 6 bases outside the gene matches. The CDR3 runs 15 residues. The CDR3 is CAWSVQGSLNQPQHF. For the CDR3, the DNA is TGTGCCTGGAGTGTACAGGGGTCTCTTAATCAGCCCCAGCATTTT.

In its sample, this clonotype was seen once. The rearrangement joins TRBV25-1 to TRBJ2-1, with 12 bases aligning to TRBD1. V lost 4 bases, J lost 9 bases, and 7 bases stayed unmatched. This CDR3 is 15 amino acids long. Germline CDR1 reads MGHDK; CDR2 reads SYGVNS. Written as DNA, the CDR3 is TGTGCCAGCAGTGCCCCCGGGACAGGGGGCGGTGAGCAGTTCTTC. Translated, it gives CASSAPGTGGGEQFF.

With respect to this clonotype: This likely stems from a read error, as it lies one base from a far larger clone. The rearrangement joins TRBV13 to TRBJ2-1; D perhaps matches TRBD2 (8 bases). Trimming left V 6 bases short and J 6 bases short, with 24 bases between. Germline-derived CDR1 and CDR2 are PRHDT and FYEKMQ (reference sequence). The CDR3 has 17 residues. DNA for the CDR3: TGTGCCAGCAGTCCTCCCAGGGGGAGCGGGAGAGGCAATGAGCAGTTCTTC. It translates to CASSPPRGSGRGNEQFF. The full variable domain, in which reference TRBV13 and TRBJ2-1 provide the parts outside the CDR3, is AAGVIQSPRHLIKEKRETATLKCYPIPRHDTVYWYQQGPGQDPQFLISFYEKMQSDKGSIPDRFSAQQFSDYHSELNMSSLELGDSALYFCASSPPRGSGRGNEQFFGPGTRLTVL.

Ten or more counts support this clonotype. This sequence joins TRBV27 and TRBJ2-1; tentative D call: TRBD2 (6 bases). CDR1 is MNHEY and CDR2 is SMNVEV in the germline V gene (reference sequence). V lost 0 bases to trimming and J lost 2 bases, with 14 bases between them. This CDR3 is 17 amino acids long. The CDR3 loop is CASSLSVAETAYNEQFF. The DNA for the CDR3 is TGTGCCAGCAGTTTATCGGTAGCGGAAACCGCCTACAATGAGCAGTTCTTC.

This clonotype has only one observation. No DNA is shown, since the ends of the CDR3 on it are uncertain; the CDR3 is the one TCRdb lists. The V gene is TRBV6-6, the J gene TRBJ2-2; TRBD2 was called by the table and not checked on the DNA. Germline V lookup: CDR1 MNHNY, CDR2 SVGAGI (reference sequence). The CDR3 spans 19 residues, counting both ends. The CDR3 spells CASKSGLAGNTGELFFFFF.

V gene TRBV3-1 combines with J gene TRBJ2-5, with D hard to call. Trimming pared 5 bases from V and 5 bases from J, leaving 24 bases between. This CDR3 is 17 amino acids long. The germline CDR1 and CDR2 sequences are LGHDT and YNNKEL (reference sequence). The chain's CDR3 is CASSSGPDVQIVETQYF. The CDR3 DNA reads as TGTGCCAGCAGCTCCGGACCCGATGTACAAATTGTGGAGACCCAGTACTTC.

This clonotype was detected many times. The V gene is TRBV28, the J gene TRBJ1-6; 7 bases fit TRBD1. This CDR3 is 16 amino acids long. J was trimmed by 3 bases and V by 4 bases; bases with no gene match: 6. Germline V gene data show CDR1 as MDHEN and CDR2 as SYDVKM. CDR3 in DNA: TGTGCCAGCAGTTCTGGGACAGCGAGCTATAATTCACCCCTCCACTTT. Residues: CASSSGTASYNSPLHF.

This clonotype has at least ten counts. V usage is TRBV7-8 and J usage is TRBJ2-1; no clear D. This CDR3 is built from 12 residues. Germline CDR1 is SGHVS and CDR2 is FQNEAQ. V lost 5 bases and J lost 12, with 14 bases in between. As DNA, the CDR3 is TGTGCCAGCAGCCCTTCGCCGATGGGGCAGTTCTTC. Translating it yields CASSPSPMGQFF.